This TCR beta chain came from a study of a mutant IDH1 vaccine in newly diagnosed glioma. V was pared by 0 bases and J by 4 bases, with 7 bases between. The germline gives CDR1 SGHRS, CDR2 YFSETQ. The CDR3 has 13 amino acids. About this clone: Antigen specificity is unknown.

Using immunoSEQ multiplex PCR, the repertoire was profiled, and TCRdb retains in-frame clones only, with some absent. Among about 52,000 clones listed, approximately 80% were seen once. Indicated time point: week 47, end of study. Vaccine doses each comprised 300 ug of mutant IDH1 20-mer peptide, with topical imiquimod. The sequencing used PBMCs, collected from a glioma patient whose treatment included an IDH1 peptide vaccine. This TCR was recovered from a woman aged 40 to 49 with glioma. Some clones in this sample may be carry-over from other donors' samples. The genes are TRBV5-1 and TRBJ1-1; possible D gene TRBD1, 6 bases. CDR3 nucleotide sequence: TGCGCCAGCAGCTTGGAAGGGGGCACTGAAGCTTTCTTT. Protein: CASSLEGGTEAFF.